Each of the 30 T cell receptor beta chains below was sequenced from the same sample in a study of cytomegalovirus exposure and HLA in healthy donors. Here immunoSEQ multiplex PCR was the method, and the copy in TCRdb shows in-frame clones only, minus some. This table holds over 150,000 clones, roughly 89% found once. Material for sequencing was PBMCs. Receptor source: a man aged 18 to 29 in good health and CMV-seropositive.

The V and J genes are TRBV6-1 and TRBJ2-7; D is unclear. The CDR3 runs to 10 residues. Germline-derived CDR1 and CDR2 are MNHNS and SASEGT. V was pared by 4 bases and J by 4 bases, with 2 bases between. The CDR3 here is CASSAYEQYF. In DNA form, the CDR3 reads TGTGCCAGCAGTGCATACGAGCAGTACTTC.

V is TRBV9 and J is TRBJ2-3, with TRBD2 matching over 7 bases. The CDR3 has 14 amino acids. The germline V gene has CDR1 SGDLS and CDR2 YYNGEE. V shed 4 bases, J shed 5 bases, and the junction held 7 bases outside the gene matches. This CDR3 is CASSPFPGGDTQYF. CDR3 nucleotide sequence: TGTGCCAGCAGCCCGTTTCCGGGAGGAGATACGCAGTATTTT.

The V call is TRBV6-5, the J call TRBJ2-1; the D is unclear. The CDR3 runs 15 residues. Looked up from germline, CDR1 is MNHEY and CDR2 is SVGAGI. Trimming shortened V by 0 bases and J by 6 bases, and 12 bases separated the two germline ends. Here the CDR3 reads CASSYSRPPSNEQFF. CDR3 coding DNA: TGTGCCAGCAGTTACTCGAGGCCACCCTCCAATGAGCAGTTCTTC.

This chain joins TRBV9 and TRBJ2-1, with 7 bases that match TRBD2. This CDR3 region has 15 residues. Per the germline V gene, CDR1 is SGDLS and CDR2 is YYNGEE. V shed 0 bases, J shed 8 bases, and the junction held 8 bases outside the gene matches. DNA of the CDR3: TGTGCCAGCAGCGTAGTGGCGGGAGATTTCTATGAGCAGTTCTTC. Protein sequence: CASSVVAGDFYEQFF.

The chain is built from TRBV14 and TRBJ2-2; no firm D call. The CDR3 contains 15 residues. V was trimmed by 6 bases and J by 6 bases, leaving 17 bases between them. Germline lookup yields CDR1 SGHDN and CDR2 FVKESK. CDR3 in amino acids: CASRPSHLWAGELFF. As DNA, the CDR3 is TGTGCCAGCAGGCCTAGTCACCTTTGGGCCGGGGAGCTGTTTTTT.

The rearrangement links TRBV4-2 to TRBJ2-7, with a possible D match to TRBD2 (6 bases). Germline assignment: CDR1 LGHNA and CDR2 YNFKEQ. The CDR3 loop spans 15 amino acids. V dropped 0 bases and J dropped 4 bases, with 13 bases sitting between them. The CDR3 coding sequence is TGTGCCAGCAGCCAAGATACCGGGAGTCTATACGAGCAGTACTTC. Amino acid sequence: CASSQDTGSLYEQYF.

This clone was observed a handful of times. This sequence joins TRBV2 and TRBJ2-7, with D perhaps TRBD2 (5 bases). This CDR3 is 11 amino acids long. Germline V gene data show CDR1 as SNHLY and CDR2 as FYNNEI. V gave up 6 bases and J gave up 4 bases, with 7 bases separating them. Written as DNA, the CDR3 is TGTGCCAGCAGCGGGGAGTACGAGCAGTACTTC. Translated, it gives CASSGEYEQYF.

This chain joins TRBV5-1 and TRBJ1-1, with 8 nucleotides matching TRBD1. This CDR3 has 17 amino acids. J was trimmed by 7 bases and V by 4 bases; bases with no gene match: 18. Germline V CDR1 and CDR2: SGHRS, YFSETQ. The CDR3, as DNA: TGCGCCAGCAGCCTCGGGACAGGCCTCGCGCTAGGGTTTGAAGCTTTCTTT. Amino acids: CASSLGTGLALGFEAFF.

The V gene is TRBV2, the J gene TRBJ2-3; TRBD2 matches at 9 bases. Germline CDR1 and CDR2: SNHLY and FYNNEI. V shed 9 bases and J 4 bases; nucleotides not matched to a gene: 5. The CDR3 extends over 13 amino acids. The CDR3 spells CASVGGRADTQYF. In nucleotides, the CDR3 is TGTGCCAGTGTGGGCGGGAGGGCAGATACGCAGTATTTT.

The chain recombines TRBV7-9 with TRBJ2-7; D gene unclear. Germline CDR1 is SEHNR and CDR2 is FQNEAQ (reference sequence). The CDR3 covers 15 residues. The germline V and J ends were trimmed by 1 base and 0 bases, with 10 bases remaining between them. CDR3 nucleotides: TGTGCCAGCAGCTTAGATCGTTATAGCTCCTACGAGCAGTACTTC. Translated, it gives CASSLDRYSSYEQYF. Based on the CDR3 plus reference TRBV7-9 and TRBJ2-7, the full variable domain is DTGVSQNPRHKITKRGQNVTFRCDPISEHNRLYWYRQTLGQGPEFLTYFQNEAQLEKSRLLSDRFSAERPKGSFSTLEIQRTEQGDSAMYLCASSLDRYSSYEQYFGPGTRLTVT.

The genes are TRBV5-4 and TRBJ2-5; 9 bases line up with TRBD1. Germline V lookup: CDR1 SGHNT, CDR2 YYREEE (reference sequence). CDR3 size: 15 residues. J lost 6 bases, V lost 3 bases, and 9 bases had no gene match. In DNA, the CDR3 is TGTGCCAGCAGCTGGGGACAGGGTGCCGTCCAGACCCAGTACTTC. Its translation: CASSWGQGAVQTQYF. Based on the CDR3 plus reference TRBV5-4 and TRBJ2-5, the full variable domain is ETGVTQSPTHLIKTRGQQVTLRCSSQSGHNTVSWYQQALGQGPQFIFQYYREEENGRGNFPPRFSGLQFPNYSSELNVNALELDDSALYLCASSWGQGAVQTQYFGPGTRLLVL.

The chain couples TRBV5-8 to TRBJ1-5; weak D call: TRBD1 (5 bases). CDR1 is SGHTS and CDR2 is YDEGEE in the germline V gene. V lost 0 bases and J lost 5, with 6 bases in between. The CDR3 has 13 amino acids. In nucleotides, the CDR3 is TGTGCCAGCAGCTTGGCGGGGGATCAGCCCCAGCATTTT. Translating gives CASSLAGDQPQHF.

The chain uses TRBV11-3 and TRBJ2-1; 8 bases are a match to TRBD2. There are 15 residues in the CDR3. V lost 1 base, J lost 3 bases, and 2 bases stayed unmatched. Germline-derived CDR1 and CDR2 are SGHNT and YENEEA. DNA for the CDR3: TGTGCCAGCAGCTTAGCAGCGGGAGACTACAATGAGCAGTTCTTC. Amino acid sequence: CASSLAAGDYNEQFF.

J is TRBJ2-5 and V is TRBV2; 9 bases align to TRBD2. The trim removed 8 bases at V and 3 bases at J, leaving 4 bases unmatched. The CDR3 is 13 amino acids. The germline V gene has CDR1 SNHLY and CDR2 FYNNEI. The CDR3 region has the DNA TGTGCCAGCCAGGCTAGCGGGAAAGAGACCCAGTACTTC. Protein sequence: CASQASGKETQYF.

This chain uses TRBV6-1 with TRBJ1-2; D call uncertain. V was cut by 2 bases and J by 2 bases, with 6 bases left in between. CDR1 and CDR2 from the germline V gene are MNHNS and SASEGT. There are 13 residues in the CDR3. The CDR3 DNA follows: TGTGCCAGCAGTGAAAGAGGGAACTATGGCTACACCTTC. This gives the protein CASSERGNYGYTF.

The chain is built from TRBV14 and TRBJ2-7; no clear D. The V end lost 0 bases, the J end lost 3 bases, and 6 bases lay between the germline ends. CDR3 length equals 13 residues. Germline CDR1 SGHDN, CDR2 FVKESK. CDR3 amino acids: CASSQDPRYEQYF. The CDR3 region has the DNA TGTGCCAGCAGCCAAGATCCCCGCTACGAGCAGTACTTC.

This chain joins TRBV19 and TRBJ2-1; no firm D call. CDR1 LNHDA and CDR2 SQIVND come from the germline V gene (reference sequence). Trimming took 6 bases from V and 5 from J, leaving 23 bases between them. This CDR3 has 17 residues. CDR3 residues: CASSLARVPPGDNEQFF. The DNA of the CDR3 is TGTGCCAGTAGCTTGGCACGGGTCCCCCCTGGAGACAATGAGCAGTTCTTC.

This clone came up a few times. Other DNA sequences from this sample encode an identical CDR3 as well. V is TRBV4-1 and J is TRBJ1-5; 8 nucleotides align to TRBD1. CDR3 length: 19 amino acids. The V gene end was trimmed by 3 bases and the J gene end by 0 bases; junction bases not matched to a gene: 13. Germline CDR1 MGHRA, CDR2 YSYEKL. The DNA for the CDR3 is TGCGCCAGCAGCCATTCCGGGACAGGAACCAATCCTAGCAATCAGCCCCAGCATTTT. This sequence encodes CASSHSGTGTNPSNQPQHF.

This chain links TRBV5-8 with TRBJ2-1, with D maybe TRBD2 (5 bases). Germline values: CDR1 SGHTS, CDR2 YDEGEE. V gave up 5 bases and J gave up 0 bases, with 15 bases separating them. This CDR3 is built from 16 residues. For the CDR3, the DNA is TGTGCCAGCAGTTCGGTACTAGGGTACTCCTACAATGAGCAGTTCTTC. Residues: CASSSVLGYSYNEQFF.

The J gene is TRBJ2-1, the V gene TRBV9; the D is unclear. CDR1 and CDR2 (germline): SGDLS, YYNGEE. CDR3 length: 15 residues. V lost 3 bases, J lost 0 bases, and 10 bases lay in between. CDR3 in DNA: TGTGCCAGCAGCGGAGCCTTAAGCTCCTACAATGAGCAGTTCTTC. This sequence encodes CASSGALSSYNEQFF.

The rearrangement joins TRBV10-3 to TRBJ2-5, with unresolved D. This CDR3 is 14 amino acids long. Germline V gene data show CDR1 as ENHRY and CDR2 as SYGVKD. V shed 6 bases and J shed 0 bases, with 11 bases lying between them. The CDR3 nucleotides are TGTGCCATCAGAGCCCGGGTGGACCAAGAGACCCAGTACTTC. Its protein product is CAIRARVDQETQYF.

V gene TRBV6-1 combines with J gene TRBJ2-4, with TRBD1 as a possible D gene (6 bases). The V end was cut by 1 base, the J end by 6 bases, with 16 bases between. Germline V lookup: CDR1 MNHNS, CDR2 SASEGT. There are 16 residues in the CDR3. This CDR3 is CASSEDGTHLRNIQYF. The DNA for the CDR3 is TGTGCCAGCAGTGAAGATGGGACACACCTCAGAAACATTCAGTACTTC.

The genes are TRBV28 and TRBJ1-4; maybe TRBD1 (5 bases). This CDR3 is built from 14 residues. V was trimmed by 3 bases and J by 5 bases, leaving 10 bases between them. The germline gives CDR1 MDHEN, CDR2 SYDVKM. Here the CDR3 reads CASSLPQANEKLFF. In DNA form, the CDR3 reads TGTGCCAGCAGTTTGCCACAGGCCAATGAAAAACTGTTTTTT.

The rearrangement uses TRBV7-9 and TRBJ2-3, with 9 bases aligning to TRBD2. With 1 base clipped from V and 0 bases from J, the junction kept 11 bases outside the gene matches. CDR1 and CDR2 from the germline V gene are SEHNR and FQNEAQ (reference sequence). There are 19 residues in the CDR3. CDR3 amino acids: CASSLVAGTSKSSTDTQYF. DNA of the CDR3: TGTGCCAGCAGCTTAGTAGCCGGGACTAGCAAGTCTAGCACAGATACGCAGTATTTT.

The rearrangement uses TRBV19 and TRBJ1-1; D is possibly TRBD1 (5 bases). This CDR3 comprises 14 residues. The ends were cut back, 4 bases at V and 0 bases at J, with 9 bases in the middle. Germline V gene data show CDR1 as LNHDA and CDR2 as SQIVND (reference sequence). CDR3 protein: CASSSLTVNTEAFF. CDR3 nucleotide sequence: TGTGCCAGTAGTAGCTTGACAGTGAACACTGAAGCTTTCTTT.

The chain is built from TRBV11-2 and TRBJ1-2; 7 bases are a match to TRBD1. Trimming took 0 bases from V and 8 from J; bases not matched to a gene: 12. Germline lookup yields CDR1 SGHAT and CDR2 FQNNGV. The CDR3 consists of 16 residues. CDR3 protein: CASSLDPRTGAKGYTF. The CDR3 DNA is TGTGCCAGCAGCTTAGATCCGAGGACAGGTGCGAAAGGCTACACCTTC. Variable domain in full (rest from reference TRBV11-2 and TRBJ1-2): EAGVAQSPRYKIIEKRQSVAFWCNPISGHATLYWYQQILGQGPKLLIQFQNNGVVDDSQLPKDRFSAERLKGVDSTLKIQPAKLEDSAVYLCASSLDPRTGAKGYTFGSGTRLTVV.

The V gene is TRBV5-4, the J gene TRBJ2-1, with 12 bases matching TRBD2. The V gene's germline CDR1 is SGHNT and CDR2 YYREEE (reference sequence). This CDR3 comprises 18 residues. The junction had 7 bases not matched to a gene; V was cut back by 1 base and J by 2 bases. CDR3 nucleotide sequence: TGTGCCAGCAGCTTGTGGCTAGCGGGAGGGCCTGCCTACAATGAGCAGTTCTTC. The encoded protein is CASSLWLAGGPAYNEQFF.

The gene calls are TRBV6-1 and TRBJ1-2, with 8 bases aligning to TRBD1. V was pared by 4 bases and J by 5 bases, with 3 bases of the junction left unmatched. Germline-derived CDR1 and CDR2 are MNHNS and SASEGT. The CDR3 has 13 residues. The CDR3 spells CASSGTGSYGYTF. CDR3 sequence (DNA): TGTGCCAGCAGTGGGACAGGGTCTTATGGCTACACCTTC.

The chain combines TRBV28 with TRBJ1-4; a weak D match, TRBD1 (5 bases). The ends were cut back, 3 bases at V and 3 bases at J, with 11 bases in the middle. There are 15 residues in the CDR3. In germline, CDR1 is MDHEN, CDR2 SYDVKM. CDR3 bases: TGTGCCAGCAGTTTCCCGACGGGGGCTAATGAAAAACTGTTTTTT. As protein: CASSFPTGANEKLFF.

This chain joins TRBV28 and TRBJ1-2; TRBD1 agrees at 7 bases. J was trimmed by 4 bases and V by 10 bases; bases with no gene match: 9. Germline CDR1 is MDHEN and CDR2 is SYDVKM. CDR3 size: 13 residues. The chain's CDR3 is CAIHSGTAYGYTF. The CDR3 DNA sequence: TGTGCCATCCATTCCGGGACAGCCTATGGCTACACCTTC.